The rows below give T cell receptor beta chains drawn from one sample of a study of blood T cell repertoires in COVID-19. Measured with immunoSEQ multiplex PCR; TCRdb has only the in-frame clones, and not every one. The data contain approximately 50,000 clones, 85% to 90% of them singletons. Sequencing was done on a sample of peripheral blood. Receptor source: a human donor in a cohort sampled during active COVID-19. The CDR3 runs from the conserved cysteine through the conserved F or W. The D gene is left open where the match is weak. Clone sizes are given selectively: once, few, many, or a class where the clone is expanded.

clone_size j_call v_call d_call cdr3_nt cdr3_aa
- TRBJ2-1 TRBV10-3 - TGTGCCATCAGTGAGGGACTACCGCAGTTCTTC CAISEGLPQFF
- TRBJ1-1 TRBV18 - TGTGCCAGCTCACCTTCCAGGGACACTGAAGCTTTCTTT CASSPSRDTEAFF
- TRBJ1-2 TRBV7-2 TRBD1 TGTGCCAGCAGCCGCCCCGGGACAGGGAGCTATGGCTACACCTTC CASSRPGTGSYGYTF
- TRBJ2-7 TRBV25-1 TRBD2 TGTGCCAGCAGTGAATTCTACGGGAGGTCGGGCGAGCAGTACTTC CASSEFYGRSGEQYF
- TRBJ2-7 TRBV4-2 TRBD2 TGTGCCAGCAGCCCGTTAGGGCTAGCGGGATTTAACGAGCAGTACTTC CASSPLGLAGFNEQYF
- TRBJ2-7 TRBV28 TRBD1 TGTGCCAGCAGTCCCCCCGTGACAGGGCCGGTGTCCTACGAGCAGTACTTC CASSPPVTGPVSYEQYF
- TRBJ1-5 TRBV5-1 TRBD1 TGCGCCAGCAGCTCGACAGGGAATGGCAATCAGCCCCAGCATTTT CASSSTGNGNQPQHF
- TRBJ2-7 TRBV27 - TGTGCCAGCAGTTTATCGGGCCCCTACGAGCAGTACTTC CASSLSGPYEQYF
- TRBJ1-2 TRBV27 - TGTGCCAGCAGTTTCTCTCCGTCGGGTGGCTACACCTTC CASSFSPSGGYTF
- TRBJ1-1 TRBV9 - TGTGCCAGCAGCGTAGACACCTTGAACACTGAAGCTTTCTTT CASSVDTLNTEAFF
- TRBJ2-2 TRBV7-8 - TGTGCCAGCACCTTATTACTCAACACCGGGGAGCTGTTTTTT CASTLLLNTGELFF
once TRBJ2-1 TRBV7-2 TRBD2 TGTGCCAGCAGCACCCGGACTAGCGGGATATATGAGCAGTTCTTC CASSTRTSGIYEQFF
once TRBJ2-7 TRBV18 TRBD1 TGTGCCAGCTCACCAGACTCCCGGGACAGGGTATGGTTTGACGAGCAGTACTTC CASSPDSRDRVWFDEQYF
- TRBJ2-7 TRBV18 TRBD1 TGTGCCAGCTCACAGGGTCAGGGGGCTCGGGAGCAGTACTTC CASSQGQGAREQYF
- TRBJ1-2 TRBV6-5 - TGTGCCAGCAGTTACTCGAGGGGAGGGTTTATCGATGGCTACACCTTC CASSYSRGGFIDGYTF
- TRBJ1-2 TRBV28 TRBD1 TGTGCCAGCAGTCTAGACAGGGCTGGCTATGGCTACACCTTC CASSLDRAGYGYTF